The 12 T cell receptor beta chains below were found in one sample sequenced in a study of identical twins. TCRdb redid the calling of the 5' RACE reads with MiXCR, one entry per CDR3 protein. The repertoire consists of about 210,000 distinct CDR3 sequences, with less than 10% occurring once and the leading ten covering approximately 5.1%. The sample consisted of memory (CD45RO+) T cells sorted from blood. The source is a woman aged 18-35 years in good health.

The chain carries TRBV6-6 and TRBJ2-7; no firm D call. Trimming took off 0 bases at V and 6 bases at J, with 3 bases between the two ends. Germline CDR1 is MNHNY and CDR2 is SVGAGI (reference sequence). This CDR3 has 11 residues. The CDR3 DNA reads TGTGCCAGCAGTTACTCGGGCGAGCAGTACTTC. As protein: CASSYSGEQYF.

This clonotype was picked up many times. The rearrangement uses TRBV14 and TRBJ1-2; D gene uncertain. Germline CDR1 is SGHDN and CDR2 is FVKESK. This CDR3 contains 13 residues. V was cut by 1 base and J by 5 bases, with 8 bases left in between. For the CDR3, the DNA is TGTGCCAGCAGCCAAGTTCGGATTTATGGCTACACCTTC. This gives the protein CASSQVRIYGYTF.

This clonotype has more than one count but fewer than ten. The J gene is TRBJ2-2, the V gene TRBV6-2 or TRBV6-3; 8 bases line up with TRBD1. CDR1 MNHEY and CDR2 SVGEGT come from the germline V gene. V lost 2 bases and J lost 1; bases outside the gene matches: 9. The CDR3 spans 18 residues. CDR3 in DNA: TGTGCCAGCAGTTACCACTTGAGGACAGGGTGGAACACCGGGGAGCTGTTTTTT. Protein product: CASSYHLRTGWNTGELFF.

The chain is built from TRBV11-2 and TRBJ2-2; a possible D gene is TRBD2 (5 bases). Trimming cost V 4 bases and J 1 base, with 7 bases left between them. CDR3 size: 14 residues. The germline gives CDR1 SGHAT, CDR2 FQNNGV. The chain's CDR3 is CASSYSGNTGELFF. CDR3 in DNA: TGTGCCAGCAGCTACAGCGGGAACACCGGGGAGCTGTTTTTT.

In its sample, this clonotype was seen many times. The chain has TRBV6-2 or TRBV6-3 and TRBJ2-7, with D perhaps matching TRBD2 (6 bases). This CDR3 has 17 amino acids. V gave up 1 base and J gave up 1 base, with 17 bases separating them. CDR1 and CDR2 (germline): MNHEY, SVGEGT. CDR3 region: CASSYFSGSHRSYEQYF. CDR3 nucleotides: TGTGCCAGCAGTTACTTTAGCGGCTCCCATAGATCCTACGAGCAGTACTTC.

The chain has TRBV28 and TRBJ1-4; D uncertain. Germline-derived CDR1 and CDR2 are MDHEN and SYDVKM. The CDR3 is made up of 17 amino acids. Trimming shortened V by 5 bases and J by 4 bases, and 20 bases separated the two germline ends. The CDR3 nucleotides are TGTGCCAGCAGTCCCCTCCCGGGCGCAGGATTTAATGAAAAACTGTTTTTT. This encodes CASSPLPGAGFNEKLFF.

The V gene is TRBV5-5, the J gene TRBJ2-2, with D uncertain. The CDR3 covers 15 residues. Germline assignment: CDR1 SGHKS and CDR2 YYEKEE (reference sequence). V shed 4 bases and J shed 6 bases, with 16 bases lying between them. CDR3 sequence (DNA): TGTGCCAGCAGCGTTCGTGCGGAGAGTTCCGGGGAGCTGTTTTTT. This codes for CASSVRAESSGELFF.

The chain has TRBV5-1 and TRBJ2-5; 8 nucleotides match TRBD2. There are 14 residues in the CDR3. Losses at the gene ends were 1 base for V and 4 bases for J; bases not matched to a gene: 3. Germline V CDR1 and CDR2: SGHRS, YFSETQ. This CDR3 reads CASSLTGGRETQYF. CDR3 coding DNA: TGCGCCAGCAGCTTGACGGGAGGGAGAGAGACCCAGTACTTC.

This clonotype has at least ten counts. V usage is TRBV5-5 and J usage is TRBJ2-7; D uncertain. The V end was cut by 5 bases, the J end by 2 bases, with 17 bases between. The CDR3 totals 15 residues. Per the germline V gene, CDR1 is SGHKS and CDR2 is YYEKEE (reference sequence). This CDR3 is CASSVAPSPPYEQYF. The CDR3 bases are TGTGCCAGCAGTGTTGCCCCGTCTCCTCCCTACGAGCAGTACTTC.

The V and J genes are TRBV5-1 and TRBJ2-7; unclear D gene. The CDR3 covers 13 residues. Germline-derived CDR1 and CDR2 are SGHRS and YFSETQ. V was pared by 2 bases and J by 5 bases, with 11 bases between. Written as DNA, the CDR3 is TGCGCCAGCAGCTTCCTTAGGTCCCACGAGCAGTACTTC. Its translation is CASSFLRSHEQYF.

In its sample, this clonotype was seen a few times. V gene TRBV20-1 combines with J gene TRBJ2-1, with D maybe TRBD2 (5 bases). Trimming stripped 8 bases from V and 7 bases from J, with 12 bases between. The CDR3 covers 11 residues. Germline loops: CDR1 DFQATT, CDR2 SNEGSKA (reference sequence). In DNA form, the CDR3 reads TGCAGTCCCAGCGGAGCAAATGAGCAGTTCTTC. Amino acids: CSPSGANEQFF.

The V and J genes are TRBV7-9 and TRBJ2-1; TRBD1 aligns across 8 bases. The V gene's germline CDR1 is SEHNR and CDR2 FQNEAQ (reference sequence). The V segment lost 4 bases and the J segment 11 bases; nucleotides outside the gene matches: 7. The CDR3 length is 13 residues. The CDR3 DNA follows: TGTGCCAGCAGCTCAGGAGACAGGGGACAGCAGTTCTTC. Protein product: CASSSGDRGQQFF. Complete variable domain (other parts from reference TRBV7-9 and TRBJ2-1): DTGVSQNPRHKITKRGQNVTFRCDPISEHNRLYWYRQTLGQGPEFLTYFQNEAQLEKSRLLSDRFSAERPKGSFSTLEIQRTEQGDSAMYLCASSSGDRGQQFFGPGTRLTVL.